The rows below give T cell receptor beta chains drawn from one sample of a study of blood T cell repertoires in COVID-19. Generated by immunoSEQ multiplex PCR, the TCRdb table keeps only in-frame clones and is missing some. This table has about 100,000 clones, about 90% appearing once. The sample consisted of peripheral blood. Receptors were obtained from a woman aged 25 to 39 with acute or convalescent COVID-19. The CDR3 runs from the conserved cysteine through the conserved F or W. Fields, in order: J gene, clone size, D gene, CDR3 length, V gene, CDR3 protein, CDR3 DNA. A D gene is named only where the DNA matches it firmly. Only part of the rows carry a size: once, few, many, or a class if the clone is expanded.

>TRBJ1-1|-|TRBD1|17|TRBV7-9
CASSFPKTGGADTEAFF
TGTGCCAGCAGCTTTCCTAAGACAGGGGGCGCGGACACTGAAGCTTTCTTT
>TRBJ2-3|-|-|13|TRBV10-3
CAIRILATDTQYF
TGTGCCATCAGGATACTAGCAACAGATACGCAGTATTTT
>TRBJ1-5|once|-|12|TRBV7-9
CASSSGGGAQHF
TGTGCCAGCAGCTCAGGAGGGGGGGCCCAGCATTTT
>TRBJ2-3|-|-|13|TRBV19
CASSFRETDTQYF
TGTGCCAGTAGTTTCAGGGAAACAGATACGCAGTATTTT
>TRBJ1-5|-|-|14|TRBV28
CASSVPQGSQPQHF
TGTGCCAGCAGTGTTCCTCAGGGGAGTCAGCCCCAGCATTTT
>TRBJ2-1|few|TRBD2|16|TRBV7-9
CASSPPGGGSYNEQFF
TGTGCCAGCAGCCCCCCGGGCGGGGGCTCCTACAATGAGCAGTTCTTC
>TRBJ2-1|once|TRBD2|15|TRBV5-1
CASSLGLAGVDEQFF
TGCGCCAGCAGCTTGGGGCTAGCGGGGGTCGATGAGCAGTTCTTC
>TRBJ1-1|once|-|12|TRBV2
CASAALNTEAFF
TGTGCCAGCGCGGCCCTGAACACTGAAGCTTTCTTT
>TRBJ2-3|-|-|15|TRBV9
CASSVRGLGTDTQYF
TGTGCCAGCAGCGTACGGGGGTTGGGCACAGATACGCAGTATTTT
>TRBJ2-3|-|-|15|TRBV9
CASSVDGRGTDTQYF
TGTGCCAGCAGCGTAGACGGCAGGGGTACAGATACGCAGTATTTT
>TRBJ2-7|-|TRBD2|14|TRBV28
CASSTPGGPYEQYF
TGTGCCAGCAGTACTCCGGGGGGACCCTACGAGCAGTACTTC
>TRBJ2-2|-|TRBD2|16|TRBV28
CASSPSGGALPGELFF
TGTGCCAGCAGCCCCAGCGGGGGGGCCCTTCCCGGGGAGCTGTTTTTT
>TRBJ2-7|-|TRBD2|13|TRBV5-8
CASSPLGGLEQYF
TGTGCCAGCAGCCCGCTCGGGGGGTTGGAGCAGTACTTC
>TRBJ2-7|-|TRBD2|17|TRBV11-3
CASSLMRTSEISYEQYF
TGTGCCAGCAGCTTAATGCGGACTAGCGAAATCTCCTACGAGCAGTACTTC
>TRBJ2-7|-|TRBD2|15|TRBV6-1
CASSEGLAVSYEQYF
TGTGCCAGCAGTGAAGGACTAGCGGTCTCCTACGAGCAGTACTTC
>TRBJ1-1|-|-|11|TRBV5-6
CASRRRDEAFF
TGTGCCAGCCGTCGGAGGGATGAAGCTTTCTTT
>TRBJ2-7|-|-|16|TRBV27
CASSVDPTDLFYEQYF
TGTGCCAGCAGCGTAGACCCGACAGACTTGTTCTACGAGCAGTACTTC
>TRBJ1-2|-|-|16|TRBV18
CASSPYSRGGVDGYTF
TGTGCCAGCTCACCCTATTCAAGAGGGGGTGTGGATGGCTACACCTTC
>TRBJ2-7|-|TRBD2|16|TRBV7-2
CASSLGLAGRVYEQYF
TGTGCCAGCAGCTTAGGACTAGCGGGCCGAGTCTACGAGCAGTACTTC
>TRBJ1-6|-|-|18|TRBV5-3
CARSWPGGVPGVDSPLHF
TGTGCCAGAAGCTGGCCCGGGGGGGTCCCAGGGGTTGACTCACCCCTCCACTTT
>TRBJ1-2|-|-|16|TRBV6-6
CASSFPSGWANYGYTF
TGTGCCAGCAGTTTCCCCTCAGGGTGGGCTAACTATGGCTACACCTTC
>TRBJ1-5|once|TRBD1|15|TRBV9
CASSSGGTGDQPQHF
TGTGCCAGCAGCTCGGGGGGGACAGGGGATCAGCCCCAGCATTTT
>TRBJ2-3|-|-|15|TRBV6-5
CASSPRLASTDTQYF
TGTGCCAGCAGCCCCCGACTTGCTAGCACAGATACGCAGTATTTT
>TRBJ2-1|-|TRBD1|15|TRBV25-1
CASRRPGQGLNEQFF
TGTGCCTCAAGAAGACCGGGACAGGGTCTTAATGAGCAGTTCTTC
>TRBJ2-7|many|TRBD2|16|TRBV4-1
CASSQSGTSAYYEQYF
TGCGCCAGCAGCCAATCCGGGACTAGCGCATACTACGAGCAGTACTTC
>TRBJ2-1|-|TRBD1|16|TRBV7-3
CASSTWTGGTYNEQFF
TGTGCCAGCAGCACCTGGACAGGGGGCACCTACAATGAGCAGTTCTTC